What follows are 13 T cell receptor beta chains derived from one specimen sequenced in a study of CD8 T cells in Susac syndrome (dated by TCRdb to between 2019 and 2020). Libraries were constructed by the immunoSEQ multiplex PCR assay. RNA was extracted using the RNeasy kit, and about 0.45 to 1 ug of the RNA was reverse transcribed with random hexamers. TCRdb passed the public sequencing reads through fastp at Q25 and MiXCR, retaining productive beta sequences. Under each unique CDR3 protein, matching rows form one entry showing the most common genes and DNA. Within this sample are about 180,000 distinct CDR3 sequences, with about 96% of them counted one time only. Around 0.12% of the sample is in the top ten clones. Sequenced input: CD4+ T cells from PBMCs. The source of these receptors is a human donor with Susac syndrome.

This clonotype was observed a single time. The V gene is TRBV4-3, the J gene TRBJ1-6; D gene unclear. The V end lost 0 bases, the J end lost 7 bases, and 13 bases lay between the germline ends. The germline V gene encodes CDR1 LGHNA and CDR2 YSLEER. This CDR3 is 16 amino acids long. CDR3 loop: CASSQDLKGNNSPLHF. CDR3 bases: TGCGCCAGCAGCCAAGATCTGAAAGGGAACAATTCACCCCTCCACTTT.

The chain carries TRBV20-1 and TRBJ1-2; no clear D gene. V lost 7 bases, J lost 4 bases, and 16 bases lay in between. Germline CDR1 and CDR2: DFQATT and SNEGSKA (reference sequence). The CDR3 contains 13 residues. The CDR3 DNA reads TGCAGTGTTTCCCAGCCGATTTTCTATGGCTACACCTTC. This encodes CSVSQPIFYGYTF.

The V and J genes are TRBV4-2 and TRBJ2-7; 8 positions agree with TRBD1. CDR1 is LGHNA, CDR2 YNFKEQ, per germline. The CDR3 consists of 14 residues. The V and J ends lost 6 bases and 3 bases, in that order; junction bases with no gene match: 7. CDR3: CASRPTGGNYEQYF. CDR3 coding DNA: TGTGCCAGCAGACCAACAGGGGGAAACTACGAGCAGTACTTC.

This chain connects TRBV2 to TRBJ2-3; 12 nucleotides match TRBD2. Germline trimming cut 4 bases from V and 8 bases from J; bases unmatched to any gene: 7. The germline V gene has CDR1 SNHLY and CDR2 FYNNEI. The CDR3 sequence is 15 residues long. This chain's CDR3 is CASSVLLAGGGTQYF. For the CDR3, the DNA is TGTGCCAGCAGTGTCCTACTAGCGGGGGGTGGTACGCAGTATTTT. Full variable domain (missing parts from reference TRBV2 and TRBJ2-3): EPEVTQTPSHQVTQMGQEVILRCVPISNHLYFYWYRQILGQKVEFLVSFYNNEISEKSEIFDDQFSVERPDGSNFTLKIRSTKLEDSAMYFCASSVLLAGGGTQYFGPGTRLTVL.

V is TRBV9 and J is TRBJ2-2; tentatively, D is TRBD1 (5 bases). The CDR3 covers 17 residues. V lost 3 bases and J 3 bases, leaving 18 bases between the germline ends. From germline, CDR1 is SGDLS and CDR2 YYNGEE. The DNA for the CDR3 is TGTGCCAGCAGCGCCCAGGTGTGGGGCGCGCACACCGGGGAGCTGTTTTTT. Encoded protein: CASSAQVWGAHTGELFF.

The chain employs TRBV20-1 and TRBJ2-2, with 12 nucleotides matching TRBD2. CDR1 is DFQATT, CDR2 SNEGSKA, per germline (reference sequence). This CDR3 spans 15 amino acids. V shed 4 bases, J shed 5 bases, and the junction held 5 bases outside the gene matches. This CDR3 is CSATSGRASTGELFF. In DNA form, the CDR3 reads TGCAGTGCTACTAGCGGGAGGGCCAGTACCGGGGAGCTGTTTTTT.

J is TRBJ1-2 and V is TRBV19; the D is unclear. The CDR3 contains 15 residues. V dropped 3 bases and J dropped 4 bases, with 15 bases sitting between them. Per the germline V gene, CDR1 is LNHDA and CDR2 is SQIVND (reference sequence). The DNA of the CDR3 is TGTGCCAGTAGTATCTCTGGTACACGGTTCTATGGCTACACCTTC. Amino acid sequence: CASSISGTRFYGYTF.

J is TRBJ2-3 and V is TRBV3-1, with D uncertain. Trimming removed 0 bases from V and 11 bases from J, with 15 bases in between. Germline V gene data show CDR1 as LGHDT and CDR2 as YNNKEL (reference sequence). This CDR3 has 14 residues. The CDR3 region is CASSQDLATHLQYF. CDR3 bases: TGTGCCAGCAGCCAAGATCTCGCGACCCATTTGCAGTATTTT.

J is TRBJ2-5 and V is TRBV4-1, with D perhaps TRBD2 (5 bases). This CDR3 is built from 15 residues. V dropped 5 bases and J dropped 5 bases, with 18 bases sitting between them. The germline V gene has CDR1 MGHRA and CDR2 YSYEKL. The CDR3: CASSARTSKRETQYF. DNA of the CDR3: TGCGCCAGCAGCGCTCGGACTTCTAAGCGGGAGACCCAGTACTTC.

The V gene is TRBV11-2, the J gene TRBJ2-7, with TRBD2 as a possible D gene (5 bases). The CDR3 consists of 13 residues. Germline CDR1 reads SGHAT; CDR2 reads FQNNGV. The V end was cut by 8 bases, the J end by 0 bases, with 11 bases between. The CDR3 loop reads CASEGIRSYEQYV. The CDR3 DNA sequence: TGTGCCAGCGAGGGTATTCGCTCCTACGAGCAGTACGTC.

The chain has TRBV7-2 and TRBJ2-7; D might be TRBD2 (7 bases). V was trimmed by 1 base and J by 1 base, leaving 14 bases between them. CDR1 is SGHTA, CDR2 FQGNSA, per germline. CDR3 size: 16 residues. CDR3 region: CASSLVGGRGSYEQYV. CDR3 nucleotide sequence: TGTGCCAGCAGCTTAGTCGGGGGGCGCGGGTCCTACGAGCAGTACGTC.

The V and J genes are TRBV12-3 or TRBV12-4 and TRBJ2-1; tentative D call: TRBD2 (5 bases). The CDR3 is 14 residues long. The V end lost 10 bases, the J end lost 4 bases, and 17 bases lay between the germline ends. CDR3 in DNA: TGTGCCACAGCACACCGGACTGTATACAATGAGCAGTTCTTC. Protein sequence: CATAHRTVYNEQFF.

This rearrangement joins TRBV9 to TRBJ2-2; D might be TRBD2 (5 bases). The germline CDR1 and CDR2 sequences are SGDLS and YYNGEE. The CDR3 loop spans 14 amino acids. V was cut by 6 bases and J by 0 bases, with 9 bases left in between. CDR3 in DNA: TGTGCCAGCAAGACCGGGGCGAACACCGGGGAGCTGTTTTTT. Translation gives CASKTGANTGELFF.